This T cell receptor (beta chain) is from a study of blood T cell repertoires in COVID-19. This clone was found once. The germline V gene has CDR1 MGHRA and CDR2 YSYEKL. This CDR3 has 16 amino acids. After removal of 2 bases from V and 2 bases from J, the junction contained 7 bases not matched to a gene. Authors' processing steps: Amplification with reference gene primers provided the estimates of nucleated cell counts. The repertoire was sequenced with immunoSEQ multiplex PCR; TCRdb's copy has only in-frame clones and lacks some. V, J and clone size were drawn from that table, and D and trimming were deduced from the DNA. There are about 400,000 clones in the sample; approximately 90% occur only once, and roughly 4.3% lies in the top ten.

V gene TRBV4-1 combines with J gene TRBJ1-2, with 8 bases lining up with TRBD1. The receptor comes from a woman between 25 and 40 years old with acute or convalescent COVID-19. Sequenced input: peripheral blood. CDR3 in DNA: TGCGCCAGCAGCCAAACGGGACAGGATGTCAACTATGGCTACACCTTC. Protein: CASSQTGQDVNYGYTF.